These 21 T cell receptor beta chains originate from one sample sequenced in a study of Graves' ophthalmopathy and Graves' hyperthyroidism. The TCR beta CDR3 regions underwent amplification from RNA transcripts. HTBI primers were used in a first-round RT-PCR, which preceded a second-round multiplex PCR. TCRdb reanalysed the multiplex PCR reads using MiXCR and keeps one entry per CDR3 protein. Here the sample spans roughly 600,000 distinct CDR3 sequences, approximately 35% being singletons. Sample: peripheral blood or thyroid tissue (not recorded which). These receptors all come from an adult man with Graves' hyperthyroidism.

This clonotype has only a few counts. V and J are TRBV5-8 and TRBJ2-7; 8 nucleotides agree with TRBD2. The V gene end was trimmed by 4 bases and the J gene end by 1 base; junction bases not matched to a gene: 4. Per germline, CDR1 SGHTS and CDR2 YDEGEE. CDR3 size: 14 residues. The CDR3 loop is CASSLLAASYEQYF. As DNA, the CDR3 is TGTGCCAGCAGCCTACTAGCGGCTTCCTACGAGCAGTACTTC.

This chain connects TRBV19 to TRBJ2-5; 7 bases match TRBD2. Germline lookup yields CDR1 LNHDA and CDR2 SQIVND (reference sequence). Trimming took 5 bases from V and 3 from J; bases not matched to a gene: 9. CDR3 length: 15 residues. In DNA, the CDR3 is TGTGCCAGTAGTCAGGGCGGGAGAAGCAAAGAGACCCAGTACTTC. Amino acids: CASSQGGRSKETQYF.

The V gene is TRBV20-1, the J gene TRBJ2-1; 7 bases agree with TRBD2. Germline V lookup: CDR1 DFQATT, CDR2 SNEGSKA (reference sequence). V shed 0 bases and J 9 bases; nucleotides not matched to a gene: 5. The CDR3 loop spans 13 amino acids. The CDR3: CSARDSSGIEQFF. The CDR3 DNA is TGCAGTGCTAGAGATTCCAGCGGGATTGAGCAGTTCTTC.

This clonotype has at least ten counts. The rearrangement uses TRBV6-1 and TRBJ1-2; the D is unclear. The CDR3 loop spans 12 amino acids. Trimming left V 8 bases short and J 1 base short, with 8 bases between. CDR1 is MNHNS and CDR2 is SASEGT in the germline V gene. This CDR3 is CASGTRNYGYTF. Written as DNA, the CDR3 is TGTGCCAGCGGTACGCGTAACTATGGCTACACCTTC.

A remark on this clonotype: The germline gene is not matched at one end of the junction; a read error may be the cause. The gene calls are TRBV20-1 and TRBJ1-1; D perhaps matches TRBD1 (6 bases). The germline CDR1 and CDR2 sequences are DFQATT and SNEGSKA (reference sequence). The CDR3 contains 19 residues. CDR3 DNA: TGCAGTGCTAGAGGGACCGGACAGCCGAGGGGGGGGATTAACACTCAAGCTTTCTTT. This encodes CSARGTGQPRGGINTQAFF.

This clonotype was observed at least ten times. The chain joins TRBV3-1 to TRBJ2-7; 12 nucleotides align to TRBD2. This CDR3 is 14 amino acids long. V lost 1 base, J lost 5 bases, and 0 bases stayed unmatched. Germline-derived CDR1 and CDR2 are LGHDT and YNNKEL (reference sequence). In DNA form, the CDR3 reads TGTGCCAGCAGCCAAGGACTAGCGGGAGACGAGCAGTACTTC. Protein sequence: CASSQGLAGDEQYF.

The V gene is TRBV20-1, the J gene TRBJ2-2; D ambiguous. The germline V gene has CDR1 DFQATT and CDR2 SNEGSKA (reference sequence). There are 13 residues in the CDR3. Deletions cut 8 bases from V and 0 bases from J, with 10 bases between. CDR3 sequence: CSFSRPNTGELFF. CDR3 bases: TGCAGTTTTTCCCGACCGAACACCGGGGAGCTGTTTTTT.

This clonotype came up a few times. One base away lies a much larger clone, so this may be a sequencing read error. The V and J genes are TRBV20-1 and TRBJ2-5, with TRBD1 as a possible D gene (6 bases). This CDR3 region has 14 residues. V lost 0 bases and J lost 3, with 11 bases in between. Germline V gives CDR1 DFQATT, CDR2 SNEGSKA (reference sequence). CDR3 amino acids: CSAREGASKETQYF. In DNA form, the CDR3 reads TGCAGTGCTAGAGAGGGGGCGTCTAAAGAGACCCAGTACTTC.

This clonotype appeared a few times. This may be a read error: a much more frequent sequence differs by one nucleotide. This sequence joins TRBV20-1 and TRBJ2-7; 7 bases agree with TRBD2. The CDR3 is 15 residues long. In germline, CDR1 is DFQATT, CDR2 SNEGSKA (reference sequence). Here the CDR3 DNA reads TGCAGTGCTAGAGATGGACGCGGGAGCTCCTACGAGCGGTACTTC. Translating gives CSARDGRGSSYERYF.

With regard to this clonotype: A junction boundary mismatches the germline segment, possibly from a read error. This chain uses TRBV29-1 with TRBJ1-2; no reliable D call. Germline V gene data show CDR1 as SQVTM and CDR2 as ANQGSEA. The CDR3 runs 12 residues. The CDR3 reads CAWTPGSTGYTF. In DNA, the CDR3 is TGTGCCTGGACCCCAGGATCCACTGGCTACACCTTC. The entire variable domain, with the rest obtained from reference TRBV29-1 and TRBJ1-2, is as follows: SAVISQKPSRDICQRGTSLTIQCQVDSQVTMMFWYRQQPGQSLTLIATANQGSEATYESGFVIDKFPISRPNLTFSTLTVSNMSPEDSSIYLCAWTPGSTGYTFGSGTRLTVV.

Ten or more counts support this clonotype. V is TRBV12-3 or TRBV12-4 and J is TRBJ1-3; possibly TRBD1 for D (5 bases). The CDR3 covers 17 residues. The ends were cut back, 5 bases at V and 0 bases at J, with 17 bases in the middle. CDR3 DNA sequence: TGTGCCAGCAGTGGGGGGTCGGTTTACTACTCTGGAAACACCATATATTTT. This translates into CASSGGSVYYSGNTIYF.

The table lists this clonotype with a few counts. The chain has TRBV7-2 and TRBJ2-7; no clear D. With 2 bases removed from V and 2 bases from J, the gap between germline ends came to 10 bases. The length of the CDR3 is 14 residues. From germline, CDR1 is SGHTA and CDR2 FQGNSA. The CDR3: CASSLTVDTYEQYF. The CDR3, as DNA: TGTGCCAGCAGCTTAACGGTAGATACCTACGAGCAGTACTTC.

The chain employs TRBV20-1 and TRBJ2-3, with D unclear. V dropped 8 bases and J dropped 2 bases, with 11 bases sitting between them. Germline V gene lookup returns CDR1 DFQATT and CDR2 SNEGSKA (reference sequence). The length of the CDR3 is 12 residues. As DNA, the CDR3 is TGCAGTCAAGAAGGAGACACAGATACGCAGTATTTT. Its translation: CSQEGDTDTQYF.

In its sample, this clonotype was seen many times. The rearrangement uses TRBV2 and TRBJ2-7; 7 bases agree with TRBD1. Germline CDR1 SNHLY, CDR2 FYNNEI. The length of the CDR3 is 12 residues. CDR3 protein: CASRDSSYEQYF. CDR3 nucleotide sequence: TGTGCTTCCCGGGACAGCTCCTACGAGCAGTACTTC.

Ten or more counts support this clonotype. The chain links TRBV9 to TRBJ2-2; 9 nucleotides agree with TRBD1. V was pared by 1 base and J by 4 bases, with 8 bases of the junction left unmatched. The CDR3 is 17 residues long. Germline V gene data show CDR1 as SGDLS and CDR2 as YYNGEE. As DNA, the CDR3 is TGTGCCAGCAGCGTACCCCTGGACAGGGGAGGCACCGGGGAGCTGTTTTTT. Protein product: CASSVPLDRGGTGELFF.

J is TRBJ2-7 and V is TRBV6-5; D is undetermined. Trimming left V 8 bases short and J 0 bases short, with 11 bases between. CDR1 and CDR2 from the germline V gene are MNHEY and SVGAGI. The CDR3 totals 13 residues. CDR3 amino acids: CASDKTSSYEQYF. DNA of the CDR3: TGTGCCAGCGATAAGACATCCTCCTACGAGCAGTACTTC.

This clonotype has at least ten counts. The rearrangement links TRBV10-3 to TRBJ2-7; the match to TRBD1 covers 7 bases. The CDR3 has 14 residues. V dropped 6 bases and J dropped 5; count of bases not matched to a gene: 10. The germline V gene has CDR1 ENHRY and CDR2 SYGVKD. CDR3 sequence reads: CAISVGDRVDEQYF. CDR3 coding DNA: TGTGCCATCAGCGTCGGTGACAGGGTCGACGAGCAGTACTTC.

The sample holds many counts of this clonotype. The chain employs TRBV7-9 and TRBJ1-2, with 7 bases that match TRBD1. V was clipped by 5 bases and J by 3 bases; unmatched bases: 12. The CDR3 extends over 16 amino acids. CDR1 SEHNR and CDR2 FQNEAQ come from the germline V gene (reference sequence). The CDR3 reads CASSLLTGKSDYGYTF. The CDR3 nucleotides are TGTGCCAGCAGCCTTTTGACAGGGAAATCGGACTATGGCTACACCTTC.

This chain links TRBV2 with TRBJ2-2; D unresolved. Germline loops: CDR1 SNHLY, CDR2 FYNNEI. The CDR3 covers 14 residues. Trimming shortened V by 9 bases and J by 1 base, and 12 bases separated the two germline ends. For the CDR3, the DNA is TGTGCCAGTACAAAGAACATGAACACCGGGGAGCTGTTTTTT. This gives the protein CASTKNMNTGELFF.

A single count supports this clonotype. The chain uses TRBV28 and TRBJ1-2; 7 nucleotides align to TRBD1. The CDR3 is made up of 14 amino acids. The germline V gene encodes CDR1 MDHEN and CDR2 SYDVKM. Trimming cost V 6 bases and J 3 bases; bases outside gene matches: 7. CDR3 DNA: TGTGCCAGCAGCTACAGGGGCTGGGACTATGGCTACACCTTC. This codes for CASSYRGWDYGYTF.

This chain connects TRBV3-1 to TRBJ1-1, with D hard to call. Trimming removed 8 bases from V and 5 bases from J, with 6 bases in between. The CDR3 runs 10 residues. Germline V gene lookup returns CDR1 LGHDT and CDR2 YNNKEL (reference sequence). The CDR3 region has the DNA TGTGCCAGCCCCCCTACTGAAGCTTTCTTT. It codes for CASPPTEAFF.